The 17 T cell receptor beta chains listed next were all sequenced from one sample in a study of T cells expressing NK-cell markers. TCRdb re-called the 5' RACE reads; one entry per CDR3 protein, DNA not given. Its clone listing holds roughly 180,000 distinct CDR3 sequences. Sequenced sample: blood T cells: a sorted CD56 or NKG2C T cell subset, CD4+ or CD8+ T cells, or bulk PBMC T cells (not recorded which). Receptors originate from a woman aged 18-70 years in good health.

The V gene is TRBV5-6, the J gene TRBJ2-1; no DNA is available, so the TRBD2 call from TCRdb remains unchecked. Germline CDR1 is SGHDT and CDR2 is YYEEEE. The CDR3 is 11 amino acids. The CDR3 loop reads CASSLGTSKFF.

The genes are TRBV20-1 and TRBJ2-7; TCRdb selects TRBD2, and the lack of DNA leaves this call unchecked. This CDR3 has 16 amino acids. The germline V gene has CDR1 DFQATT and CDR2 SNEGSKA (reference sequence). The CDR3 sequence: CSATPVKAPRPYEQYF.

The chain is built from TRBV29-1 and TRBJ2-5; TCRdb reports TRBD1, a call that lacks DNA to check it against. Germline CDR1 is SQVTM and CDR2 is ANQGSEA. This CDR3 contains 12 residues. This chain's CDR3 is CSVSTGAETQYF. The full variable domain, rest sourced from reference TRBV29-1 and TRBJ2-5, is SAVISQKPSRDICQRGTSLTIQCQVDSQVTMMFWYRQQPGQSLTLIATANQGSEATYESGFVIDKFPISRPNLTFSTLTVSNMSPEDSSIYLCSVSTGAETQYFGPGTRLLVL.

The V gene is TRBV12-3 or TRBV12-4, the J gene TRBJ2-5; the D call of TRBD1 rests on TCRdb alone, since no DNA is present to check it. The CDR3 has 16 residues. CDR3 sequence reads: CASSSTNRGREETQYF.

The rearrangement joins TRBV7-3 to TRBJ2-7. The CDR3 sequence is 13 residues long. Germline CDR1 reads SGHTA; CDR2 reads FQGTGA. Here the CDR3 reads CASSLTRMDEQYF.

V is TRBV7-2 and J is TRBJ1-5; without DNA, the TCRdb call of TRBD1 cannot be checked. Germline loops: CDR1 SGHTA, CDR2 FQGNSA. The CDR3 runs to 14 residues. The CDR3 protein is CASSLTGFNQPQHF.

The gene calls are TRBV3-1 and TRBJ2-7; TCRdb's D call of TRBD2 is untestable without DNA. The CDR3 is 14 amino acids. Germline lookup yields CDR1 LGHDT and CDR2 YNNKEL (reference sequence). CDR3 region: CASSRGTIAYEQYF.

This chain connects TRBV6-1 to TRBJ1-1; TCRdb's D call, TRBD1, is unchecked because there is no DNA. The CDR3 runs to 16 residues. CDR1 and CDR2 (germline): MNHNS, SASEGT. CDR3 amino acids: CASSKRGQGGYTEAFF.

The chain combines TRBV7-8 with TRBJ1-2; the D call from TCRdb, TRBD1, cannot be confirmed without DNA. Germline V gives CDR1 SGHVS, CDR2 FQNEAQ. The CDR3 extends over 13 amino acids. The CDR3 sequence is CASSRGQGDGYTF.

The V call is TRBV12-3 or TRBV12-4, the J call TRBJ1-2; as DNA is missing, the TRBD1 call by TCRdb cannot be tested. The CDR3 has 14 residues. This CDR3 reads CASSSGQVIYGYTF.

This chain joins TRBV9 and TRBJ2-1; TCRdb indicates TRBD2, and absent DNA this call remains unverified. The germline CDR1 and CDR2 sequences are SGDLS and YYNGEE. This CDR3 spans 15 amino acids. CDR3 in amino acids: CASSTIGWEGNEQFF.

This chain connects TRBV6-2 or TRBV6-3 to TRBJ2-5. This CDR3 has 13 residues. Per germline, CDR1 MNHEY and CDR2 SVGEGT. CDR3 residues: CASSQLNKETQYF.

V usage is TRBV7-8 and J usage is TRBJ2-7; the TRBD1 assignment by TCRdb is unverifiable without DNA. Per the germline V gene, CDR1 is SGHVS and CDR2 is FQNEAQ. The CDR3 totals 15 residues. The CDR3 loop is CASSPLRQGTYEQYF.

The chain recombines TRBV7-3 with TRBJ1-2; TCRdb selects TRBD1, and the lack of DNA leaves this call unchecked. Germline V gene data show CDR1 as SGHTA and CDR2 as FQGTGA. This CDR3 region has 16 residues. The CDR3 is CASSPTGNDIFYGYTF.

The CDR3 reads CSGAGRRETQYF. The chain combines TRBV20-1 with TRBJ2-5; TCRdb picks TRBD2, but there is no DNA to check that call. The germline V gene encodes CDR1 DFQATT and CDR2 SNEGSKA (reference sequence). The CDR3 runs to 12 residues.

The chain links TRBV7-6 to TRBJ1-6; without DNA, the TCRdb call of TRBD1 cannot be checked. Germline V CDR1 and CDR2: SGHVS, FNYEAQ. This CDR3 region has 13 residues. The CDR3 loop is CASSPRSNSPLHF.

The V and J genes are TRBV7-9 and TRBJ1-3; TCRdb picks TRBD1, but there is no DNA to check that call. The CDR3 totals 14 residues. Germline values: CDR1 SEHNR, CDR2 FQNEAQ (reference sequence). CDR3 residues: CASSLLGPGNTIYF. The complete variable domain, with remaining parts taken from reference TRBV7-9 and TRBJ1-3, reads DTGVSQNPRHKITKRGQNVTFRCDPISEHNRLYWYRQTLGQGPEFLTYFQNEAQLEKSRLLSDRFSAERPKGSFSTLEIQRTEQGDSAMYLCASSLLGPGNTIYFGEGSWLTVV.